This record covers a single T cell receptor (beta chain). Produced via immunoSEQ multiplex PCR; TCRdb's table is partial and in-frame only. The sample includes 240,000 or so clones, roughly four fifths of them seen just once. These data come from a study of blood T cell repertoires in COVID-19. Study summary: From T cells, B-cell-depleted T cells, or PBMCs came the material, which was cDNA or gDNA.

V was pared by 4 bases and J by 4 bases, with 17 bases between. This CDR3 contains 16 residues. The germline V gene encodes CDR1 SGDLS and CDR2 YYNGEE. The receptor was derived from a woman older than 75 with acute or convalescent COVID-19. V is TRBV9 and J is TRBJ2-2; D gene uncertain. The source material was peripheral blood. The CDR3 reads CASSPNPRVGTGELFF. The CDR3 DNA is TGTGCCAGCAGCCCAAACCCCCGGGTTGGCACCGGGGAGCTGTTTTTT.